This TCR beta chain comes out of a study of somatic mutations in cytotoxic T cells in rheumatoid arthritis. Study as a whole: There were some V beta antibody-stained T-cell populations flow-sorted at nearly 100% purity, and these included V beta1+ cells sequenced for TCRB. The study's findings and limits: Within 8 of 65 patients, the single biggest CD8+ clone made up more than 20% of CD8+ cells. CD8+ T-cell clonality showed no significant difference between rheumatoid arthritis patients and age-matched healthy controls. The study found CD8+ clonality increased with age in rheumatoid arthritis patients, not healthy controls.

Sequencing used immunoSEQ multiplex PCR; TCRdb keeps in-frame clones, though not all of them. The sample comprises around 21,000 clones, more than 65% of which are singletons, and around 11% rests with the top ten. The CDR3 spans 19 residues. Germline CDR1 reads LGHNA; CDR2 reads YSLEER. The V gene end was trimmed by 0 bases and the J gene end by 4 bases; junction bases not matched to a gene: 14. A few counts support this clone. Its antigen is not identified. J is TRBJ1-5 and V is TRBV4-3; 8 bases line up with TRBD1. Input material: CD8+ T cells sorted from blood. This TCR came from an adult with rheumatoid arthritis. The CDR3 here is CASSQDLHRQGRFNQPQHF. CDR3 nucleotides: TGCGCCAGCAGCCAAGATCTGCATCGACAGGGGCGATTTAATCAGCCCCAGCATTTT.